These 24 T cell receptor beta chains were all obtained from the same sample, sequenced in a study of shared clonotypes between healthy human individuals. Repertoires were generated with immunoSEQ multiplex PCR, while TCRdb's copy carries only in-frame clones and drops some. This table has about 2.3 million clones, 85% to 95% appearing once. Sequenced material: naive CD4+ T cells from PBMCs. Subset defined: CD45RA+ positively selected. The receptors stem from a man younger than 35 in good health. Some clones in this sample may be carry-over from other donors' samples.

This chain uses TRBV28 with TRBJ2-1; D is unresolved. In germline, CDR1 is MDHEN, CDR2 SYDVKM. V was clipped by 7 bases and J by 10 bases, with 5 bases between them. The CDR3 loop spans 9 amino acids. The CDR3 sequence: CASKAEQFF. CDR3 DNA: TGTGCCAGCAAAGCCGAGCAGTTCTTC.

This clone was counted a single time. In the same sample, other DNA sequences code for this CDR3. The chain links TRBV7-3 to TRBJ1-3; possibly TRBD1 for D (5 bases). The germline V gene has CDR1 SGHTA and CDR2 FQGTGA. Trimming removed 4 bases from V and 3 bases from J, with 7 bases in between. CDR3 length: 13 residues. CDR3 coding DNA: TGTGCCAGCAGCTCGGGACTTGGAAACACCATATATTTT. Translation: CASSSGLGNTIYF.

V gene TRBV2 combines with J gene TRBJ1-4, with TRBD1 as a possible D gene (5 bases). Germline CDR1 is SNHLY and CDR2 is FYNNEI. This CDR3 spans 13 amino acids. V was clipped by 7 bases and J by 4 bases, with 10 bases between them. In DNA, the CDR3 is TGTGCCAGCATCGGGGCGCATAATGAAAAACTGTTTTTT. This encodes CASIGAHNEKLFF.

This clone was recorded only once. V and J are TRBV7-3 and TRBJ2-1; a possible D gene is TRBD2 (6 bases). This CDR3 comprises 14 residues. Germline assignment: CDR1 SGHTA and CDR2 FQGTGA. Trimming shortened V by 5 bases and J by 8 bases, and 16 bases separated the two germline ends. Here the CDR3 DNA reads TGTGCCAGCAGCCTATTGGGGGGAAACGATGAGCAGTTCTTC. This sequence encodes CASSLLGGNDEQFF.

The chain uses TRBV7-9 and TRBJ2-2, with D hard to call. CDR3 size: 16 residues. Germline-derived CDR1 and CDR2 are SEHNR and FQNEAQ (reference sequence). The V end lost 6 bases, the J end lost 6 bases, and 20 bases lay between the germline ends. The CDR3 DNA is TGTGCCAGCAGATATGATAGGGCCATCGGACCCGGGGAGCTGTTTTTT. This encodes CASRYDRAIGPGELFF. The full variable domain, rest sourced from reference TRBV7-9 and TRBJ2-2, is DTGVSQNPRHKITKRGQNVTFRCDPISEHNRLYWYRQTLGQGPEFLTYFQNEAQLEKSRLLSDRFSAERPKGSFSTLEIQRTEQGDSAMYLCASRYDRAIGPGELFFGEGSRLTVL.

This clone appeared once. This CDR3 is also generated by other DNA sequences in the sample. This sequence joins TRBV7-2 and TRBJ2-1, with 12 bases that match TRBD2. Germline V gene lookup returns CDR1 SGHTA and CDR2 FQGNSA. This CDR3 has 15 residues. The ends lost 0 bases at V and 7 bases at J; junction bases unmatched: 1. The CDR3 region has the DNA TGTGCCAGCAGCTTAGCCCTAGCGGGAGGGAATGAGCAGTTCTTC. As protein: CASSLALAGGNEQFF.

The J gene is TRBJ2-3, the V gene TRBV6-6; TRBD2 is a possible D gene (5 bases). In germline, CDR1 is MNHNY, CDR2 SVGAGI (reference sequence). The germline V and J ends were trimmed by 1 base and 8 bases, with 10 bases remaining between them. This CDR3 spans 13 amino acids. Written as DNA, the CDR3 is TGTGCCAGCAGTTACTACGAGGGAGTTACGCAGTATTTT. It encodes CASSYYEGVTQYF.

This clone was seen only once. This chain links TRBV5-4 with TRBJ2-7; D is perhaps TRBD1 (6 bases). Trimming stripped 2 bases from V and 4 bases from J, with 7 bases between. CDR3 size: 12 residues. Germline values: CDR1 SGHNT, CDR2 YYREEE (reference sequence). In DNA form, the CDR3 reads TGTGCCAGCAGCTTTACAGGGTACGAGCAGTACTTC. Encoded protein: CASSFTGYEQYF.

As concerns this clone: Other DNA sequences in this sample translate to the same CDR3. The J gene is TRBJ2-1, the V gene TRBV18; 12 bases map to TRBD2. V was clipped by 3 bases and J by 0 bases; unmatched bases: 0. The germline V gene encodes CDR1 KGHSH and CDR2 LQKENI. CDR3 length equals 16 residues. CDR3 coding DNA: TGTGCCAGCTCACCGACTAGCGGGGGCTCCTACAATGAGCAGTTCTTC. Encoded protein: CASSPTSGGSYNEQFF.

The CDR3 reads CASSRTGGGNTIYF. CDR3 coding DNA: TGTGCCAGTAGCCGGACAGGGGGAGGAAACACCATATATTTT. The chain carries TRBV19 and TRBJ1-3; 10 bases are shared with TRBD1. Germline lookup yields CDR1 LNHDA and CDR2 SQIVND (reference sequence). The ends lost 6 bases at V and 4 bases at J; junction bases unmatched: 3. The CDR3 loop spans 14 amino acids.

The chain combines TRBV5-6 with TRBJ1-1; no firm D call. Germline CDR1 SGHDT, CDR2 YYEEEE. Trimming stripped 0 bases from V and 0 bases from J, with 6 bases between. This CDR3 contains 14 residues. CDR3 protein: CASSLESVNTEAFF. The CDR3 bases are TGTGCCAGCAGCTTGGAATCGGTGAACACTGAAGCTTTCTTT.

V usage is TRBV18 and J usage is TRBJ1-2; D is undetermined. Germline V gene sequence: CDR1 KGHSH, CDR2 LQKENI. The germline V and J ends were trimmed by 8 bases and 4 bases, with 11 bases remaining between them. CDR3 size: 12 residues. In DNA form, the CDR3 reads TGTGCCAGCACCAACGGACCCTATGGCTACACCTTC. Its protein product is CASTNGPYGYTF.

In this sample, this clone turned up a few times. The sample holds other DNA sequences that translate to the same CDR3. V gene TRBV6-6 combines with J gene TRBJ1-2; D is possibly TRBD1 (6 bases). The V gene lost 0 bases and the J gene lost 4 bases, with 6 bases spanning the gap. Germline CDR1 is MNHNY and CDR2 is SVGAGI (reference sequence). This CDR3 has 13 amino acids. CDR3 protein: CASSYSGGYGYTF. CDR3 bases: TGTGCCAGCAGTTACTCAGGGGGCTATGGCTACACCTTC.

The chain joins TRBV18 to TRBJ2-7; 8 positions agree with TRBD2. Germline assignment: CDR1 KGHSH and CDR2 LQKENI. The CDR3 sequence is 13 residues long. V lost 0 bases to trimming and J lost 5 bases; unmatched junction nucleotides: 0. The CDR3 coding sequence is TGTGCCAGCTCACCACCTAGCGGGAACGAGCAGTACTTC. Amino acid sequence: CASSPPSGNEQYF.

The V call is TRBV7-2, the J call TRBJ1-2; 9 bases are a match to TRBD1. The junction had 16 bases not matched to a gene; V was cut back by 6 bases and J by 5 bases. Germline V lookup: CDR1 SGHTA, CDR2 FQGNSA. This CDR3 spans 17 amino acids. CDR3 residues: CASSLGGTGPYLYGYTF. For the CDR3, the DNA is TGTGCCAGCAGTCTGGGGGGGACAGGGCCCTATTTGTATGGCTACACCTTC.

V gene TRBV7-8 combines with J gene TRBJ1-1; a weak D match, TRBD1 (5 bases). Trimming cost V 5 bases and J 3 bases, with 13 bases left between them. Germline V lookup: CDR1 SGHVS, CDR2 FQNEAQ. CDR3 length equals 14 residues. CDR3 in amino acids: CASSIAGEDTEAFF. DNA for the CDR3: TGTGCCAGCAGCATCGCGGGGGAGGACACTGAAGCTTTCTTT.

The J gene is TRBJ1-1, the V gene TRBV18; 9 bases match TRBD1. The CDR3 sequence is 16 residues long. The ends lost 4 bases at V and 2 bases at J; junction bases unmatched: 8. Germline CDR1 is KGHSH and CDR2 is LQKENI. CDR3 residues: CASSQIQGAGNTEAFF. As DNA, the CDR3 is TGTGCCAGCTCACAAATACAGGGGGCGGGTAACACTGAAGCTTTCTTT.

The chain combines TRBV7-8 with TRBJ1-4; D gene ambiguous. The V gene lost 8 bases and the J gene lost 0 bases, with 13 bases spanning the gap. From germline, CDR1 is SGHVS and CDR2 FQNEAQ. The CDR3 is 15 amino acids. Here the CDR3 reads CASQAFDATNEKLFF. The CDR3 nucleotides are TGTGCCAGCCAGGCGTTTGATGCAACTAATGAAAAACTGTTTTTT.

The CDR3 region is CASSSGTSGYNEQFF. In DNA, the CDR3 is TGTGCCAGCAGTTCCGGGACTAGCGGTTACAATGAGCAGTTCTTC. This chain connects TRBV2 to TRBJ2-1; 11 nucleotides line up with TRBD2. The CDR3 covers 15 residues. CDR1 is SNHLY, CDR2 FYNNEI, per germline. V gave up 5 bases and J gave up 4 bases; unmatched junction bases: 4.

This chain connects TRBV9 to TRBJ2-6; D is undetermined. Germline CDR1 reads SGDLS; CDR2 reads YYNGEE. The CDR3 loop spans 14 amino acids. The V and J ends lost 4 bases and 2 bases respectively, with 7 bases between them. CDR3 nucleotides: TGTGCCAGCAGCTTCCGCCCTGGGGCCAACGTCCTGACTTTC. Amino acid sequence: CASSFRPGANVLTF. The variable domain in full, completed from reference TRBV9 and TRBJ2-6, reads DSGVTQTPKHLITATGQRVTLRCSPRSGDLSVYWYQQSLDQGLQFLIQYYNGEERAKGNILERFSAQQFPDLHSELNLSSLELGDSALYFCASSFRPGANVLTFGAGSRLTVL.

The chain is built from TRBV7-2 and TRBJ2-7, with a tentative D call TRBD1 (6 bases). V was pared by 5 bases and J by 3 bases, with 17 bases between. The CDR3 runs to 15 residues. CDR1 and CDR2 (germline): SGHTA, FQGNSA. The CDR3, as DNA: TGTGCCAGCAGCCCCCGTTTACAGGGTGGCTACGAGCAGTACTTC. Its protein is CASSPRLQGGYEQYF.

This clone was observed a single time. The rearrangement uses TRBV30 and TRBJ1-6; TRBD1 might be the D (6 bases). The germline V gene has CDR1 GTSNPN and CDR2 SVGIG (reference sequence). The CDR3 is made up of 13 amino acids. V lost 8 bases and J 6 bases, leaving 14 bases between the germline ends. The CDR3 here is CAIRTVTNSPLHF. CDR3 DNA: TGTGCCATCCGGACAGTCACTAATTCACCCCTCCACTTT.

This chain joins TRBV18 and TRBJ1-4; 7 nucleotides line up with TRBD1. V gave up 5 bases and J gave up 3 bases; unmatched junction bases: 0. The CDR3 covers 13 residues. Germline V CDR1 and CDR2: KGHSH, LQKENI. CDR3 in DNA: TGTGCCAGCTCAGGGACAGCTAATGAAAAACTGTTTTTT. Translated, it gives CASSGTANEKLFF.

The genes are TRBV19 and TRBJ1-1; D gene uncertain. The CDR3 sequence is 13 residues long. Between the trimmed V and J ends, which lost 7 bases and 10 bases, there was a span of 19 bases. Germline-derived CDR1 and CDR2 are LNHDA and SQIVND (reference sequence). CDR3 sequence (DNA): TGTGCCAGTACCACGGACTGGGATAATAGAGCTTTCTTT. Amino acid sequence: CASTTDWDNRAFF.